These 15 T cell receptor beta chains originate from one sample sequenced in a study of spatial heterogeneity in lung cancer. Time point indicated: sample taken at primary tumor resection. These receptors have no identified antigens. TCRdb re-derived calls from the 5' RACE reads in MiXCR, one entry per CDR3 protein. This sample has about 100,000 distinct CDR3 sequences, with 4.4% found just once. Notes on the study in general: Within tumors, counts of expanded alpha and beta TCRs tracked tumor mutation counts.

The specimen was lung tumor tissue, collected at surgery. The receptors here all came from a male donor with early-stage non-small cell lung cancer.

This clonotype was seen ten or more times. The chain is built from TRBV6-1 and TRBJ2-5; 13 bases line up with TRBD2. Germline CDR1 is MNHNS and CDR2 is SASEGT. This CDR3 region has 16 residues. Trimming cost V 3 bases and J 5 bases; bases outside gene matches: 6. CDR3 amino acids: CASSDRLAGGSETQYF. The CDR3 DNA reads TGTGCCAGCAGTGACCGACTAGCGGGGGGTTCGGAGACCCAGTACTTC.

This clonotype turned up a few times. The rearrangement links TRBV20-1 to TRBJ2-7; D might be TRBD1 (8 bases). The CDR3 extends over 19 amino acids. V was clipped by 1 base and J by 1 base, with 26 bases between them. Looked up from germline, CDR1 is DFQATT and CDR2 is SNEGSKA (reference sequence). This CDR3 reads CSARGTGGRVKRDSYEQYF. CDR3 nucleotide sequence: TGCAGTGCTAGAGGCACAGGGGGGAGGGTTAAGCGGGATTCCTACGAGCAGTACTTC.

This clonotype has at least ten counts. The V and J genes are TRBV7-9 and TRBJ1-3; D gene ambiguous. Germline loops: CDR1 SEHNR, CDR2 FQNEAQ (reference sequence). Trimming stripped 5 bases from V and 5 bases from J, with 7 bases between. The CDR3 loop spans 12 amino acids. DNA for the CDR3: TGTGCCAGCAGCGCCACCAGAAACACCATATATTTT. Protein: CASSATRNTIYF.

There are many counts of this clonotype. V is TRBV7-9 and J is TRBJ1-2; D ambiguous. The CDR3 covers 17 residues. Trimming pared 2 bases from V and 6 bases from J, leaving 22 bases between. The V gene's germline CDR1 is SEHNR and CDR2 FQNEAQ (reference sequence). CDR3 sequence reads: CASSLSPGSKTTDGYTF. CDR3 nucleotide sequence: TGTGCCAGCAGCTTATCCCCCGGGTCCAAGACTACCGATGGCTACACCTTC.

This clonotype has ten or more counts. V usage is TRBV5-6 and J usage is TRBJ2-1; the D is unclear. The germline gives CDR1 SGHDT, CDR2 YYEEEE. This CDR3 has 13 residues. V gave up 3 bases and J gave up 9 bases, with 13 bases separating them. CDR3 amino acids: CASSSHPSSEQFF. The CDR3 region has the DNA TGTGCCAGCAGCTCGCATCCAAGTAGTGAGCAGTTCTTC. Variable domain in full (rest from reference TRBV5-6 and TRBJ2-1): DAGVTQSPTHLIKTRGQQVTLRCSPKSGHDTVSWYQQALGQGPQFIFQYYEEEERQRGNFPDRFSGHQFPNYSSELNVNALLLGDSALYLCASSSHPSSEQFFGPGTRLTVL.

Many counts were recorded for this clonotype. The rearrangement links TRBV28 to TRBJ1-4; the match to TRBD1 covers 10 bases. Germline V gene data show CDR1 as MDHEN and CDR2 as SYDVKM. Unmatched junction bases numbered 16, after V lost 3 bases and J lost 0 bases. CDR3 length equals 21 residues. CDR3 sequence reads: CASSLHKPGQGFFATNEKLFF. The CDR3 coding sequence is TGTGCCAGCAGTTTGCATAAGCCGGGACAGGGGTTTTTTGCAACTAATGAAAAACTGTTTTTT. Filled out from reference TRBV28 and TRBJ1-4, the complete variable domain reads DVKVTQSSRYLVKRTGEKVFLECVQDMDHENMFWYRQDPGLGLRLIYFSYDVKMKEKGDIPEGYSVSREKKERFSLILESASTNQTSMYLCASSLHKPGQGFFATNEKLFFGSGTQLSVL.

This clonotype appeared a few times. V usage is TRBV29-1 and J usage is TRBJ2-1, with D possibly TRBD1 on 7 matching bases. The CDR3 has 15 residues. Germline assignment: CDR1 SQVTM and CDR2 ANQGSEA. Trimming removed 4 bases from V and 6 bases from J, with 19 bases in between. CDR3 loop: CSVGGSGGTLNEQFF. CDR3 DNA: TGCAGCGTTGGCGGGTCAGGGGGGACCCTCAATGAGCAGTTCTTC.

This clonotype was detected many times. V is TRBV4-2 and J is TRBJ2-3; no firm D call. Germline values: CDR1 LGHNA, CDR2 YNFKEQ. V was pared by 0 bases and J by 2 bases, with 9 bases between. This CDR3 is built from 15 residues. CDR3 region: CASSQDPRNTDTQYF. CDR3 bases: TGTGCCAGCAGCCAAGATCCCCGGAACACAGATACGCAGTATTTT.

The sample holds many counts of this clonotype. V is TRBV11-3 and J is TRBJ2-1; no firm D call. The CDR3 is 15 amino acids. V was cut by 1 base and J by 7 bases, with 14 bases left in between. In germline, CDR1 is SGHNT, CDR2 YENEEA. The CDR3 protein is CASSLGGALQNEQFF. The DNA of the CDR3 is TGTGCCAGCAGCTTAGGAGGAGCCCTCCAAAATGAGCAGTTCTTC.

This chain uses TRBV28 with TRBJ1-5, with D hard to call. This CDR3 has 16 residues. V lost 2 bases and J lost 0, with 11 bases in between. Germline V gene data show CDR1 as MDHEN and CDR2 as SYDVKM. The CDR3 here is CASSLVTAYSNQPQHF. The CDR3 DNA reads TGTGCCAGCAGTTTAGTAACAGCGTATAGCAATCAGCCCCAGCATTTT.

This clonotype has at least ten counts. The genes are TRBV20-1 and TRBJ1-5, with D possibly TRBD1 on 5 matching bases. Germline CDR1 DFQATT, CDR2 SNEGSKA (reference sequence). The length of the CDR3 is 14 residues. V lost 5 bases to trimming and J lost 4 bases, with 15 bases between them. CDR3 protein: CSAPRGGKNQPQHF. The CDR3 DNA follows: TGCAGTGCTCCCCGCGGGGGAAAAAATCAGCCCCAGCATTTT.

This clonotype was seen many times. The chain combines TRBV5-4 with TRBJ2-1; TRBD2 is a possible D gene (5 bases). Germline V gene lookup returns CDR1 SGHNT and CDR2 YYREEE (reference sequence). The V and J ends lost 4 bases and 11 bases respectively, with 10 bases between them. The CDR3 runs to 11 residues. CDR3 amino acids: CASSPGLKQFF. The CDR3 DNA is TGTGCCAGCAGCCCGGGATTAAAGCAGTTCTTC.

This clonotype came up many times. V gene TRBV5-1 combines with J gene TRBJ2-7; a weak D match, TRBD2 (5 bases). This CDR3 comprises 14 residues. The ends were cut back, 4 bases at V and 3 bases at J, with 14 bases in the middle. The germline gives CDR1 SGHRS, CDR2 YFSETQ. The DNA of the CDR3 is TGCGCCAGCAGCGAGGGTAGCGCCAGCTACGAGCAGTACTTC. It is translated as CASSEGSASYEQYF.

There are a few counts of this clonotype. J is TRBJ2-7 and V is TRBV5-1; 7 positions match TRBD1. Unmatched junction bases numbered 12, after V lost 0 bases and J lost 9 bases. The germline gives CDR1 SGHRS, CDR2 YFSETQ. The CDR3 sequence is 15 residues long. The CDR3 DNA is TGCGCCAGCAGCTTGGAAGGGGGCTCCAATTCCGGGCAGTACTTC. It translates to CASSLEGGSNSGQYF. Using reference TRBV5-1 and TRBJ2-7 for the parts outside the CDR3, the full variable domain is KAGVTQTPRYLIKTRGQQVTLSCSPISGHRSVSWYQQTPGQGLQFLFEYFSETQRNKGNFPGRFSGRQFSNSRSEMNVSTLELGDSALYLCASSLEGGSNSGQYFGPGTRLTVT.

This clonotype has a count of ten or more. The chain has TRBV12-3 or TRBV12-4 and TRBJ2-3, with 8 nucleotides matching TRBD2. The CDR3 has 16 amino acids. J lost 3 bases, V lost 6 bases, and 11 bases had no gene match. The CDR3 coding sequence is TGTGCCAGCAGATTGAGGTCCAGCGGGAGTACAGATACGCAGTATTTT. Protein sequence: CASRLRSSGSTDTQYF.